This T cell receptor beta chain was retrieved from a study of blood T cells in healthy people across ages (dated by TCRdb to the mid-2010s). Notes on the research overall: In model experiments, roughly one uniquely barcoded TCR beta cDNA molecule per two T cells was captured by template switching. Four age groups were formed from the donors: young (average approximately 16 years), middle-aged (around 39), aged (about 62) and long-lived (about 75). For two donors (one aged 18 to 30 and one aged 80 or older), the study analyzed two additional independent replicas of 1 million unique cDNA reads from the same blood draw. Donors of different ages were randomly distributed across sequencing lanes to avoid experimental bias. Age-related changes in TCR beta repertoire diversity were measured in the study by deep sequencing normalized with unique cDNA molecular identifiers. What the study reported, not specific to this receptor: The percentage of naive T cells measured by flow cytometry correlated strongly with observed TCR beta diversity. Because profiling used bulk unsorted PBMCs, naive and antigen-experienced compartments could not be compared conclusively. Estimates of total diversity from one million sequenced T cells were regarded as lower bounds and underestimates. The long-lived group showed more naive CD4+ T cells, fewer expanded clones and increased TCR diversity than the aged group, suggesting age selection. As age increased, observed TCR beta diversity per million T cells dropped in a roughly linear way, and a significant reduction was already evident by age roughly 36. Because the CMV infection status of the donors was unknown, age-related changes in expanded clonotypes may potentially have been confounded.

A remark on this clonotype: Its target antigen remains unknown. The record has no base qualities; no much larger clone is one base away.

Library creation used 5' RACE. Sequencing used an Illumina HiSeq 2500. A second roughly 7 to 11 cycle PCR used a sample-barcoded 5' primer and a J-beta primer mix. A unique molecular identifier was introduced onto each TCR beta cDNA molecule by a template-switch 5' adaptor carrying 12 random nucleotides. Each sample yielded at least 2.5 million CDR3-containing paired-end reads. First-strand cDNA was synthesized from all RNA with the Mint cDNA synthesis kit, primed by a TRBC-specific oligonucleotide. Following uracil-DNA glycosylase treatment, all cDNA underwent a first 18-cycle PCR with the universal primers M1SS and BC2_uni_R. In the source study's methods: Normalization of each sample was performed by random selection of 1 million high-quality reads, each carrying a distinct molecular identifier. Instead of being binned into consensus sequences, reads that shared molecular identifiers were thrown out. MiTCR, set to a Q25 quality threshold and the strictest error-elimination algorithm, was used for CDR3 identification, clonotype clustering and error correction. A nonparametric unseen species model using Euler transformation provided a lower-bound estimate of total TCR beta diversity. TCRdb handled the public reads itself, with Q25 trimming in fastp and clone calling in MiXCR, and kept productive beta chains. Each record represents a unique CDR3 protein, reported with the most common genes and DNA among its rows. The authors' filters were not applied to this entry. This sample lists 750,000 to 950,000 distinct CDR3 sequences; about 53% were detected once. Approximately 41% of the sample is in the top ten clones.

V loses 4 bases, J loses 3 bases, and the germline ends lie 4 bases apart. CDR1 and CDR2 were assigned from the germline V gene as SQVTM and ANQGSEA. The CDR3 has 11 amino acids, counting the end cysteine and phenylalanine. Only CDR3 DNA remains: 33 bases, in frame from the first base. Systemically healthy Caucasian individuals from Russia, 35 to 50 in total and aged roughly 6 to 95 years, were included as donors. Each donor gave ten milliliters of peripheral blood, drawn into EDTA-treated Vacutainer tubes. Ficoll-Paque density-gradient centrifugation was used to isolate PBMCs, with at least 6.5 million per sample. Trizol reagent was used to extract total RNA from PBMCs, with at least 5.5 micrograms per sample. For every donor, an aliquot of PBMCs went through flow cytometry to measure the percentages of naive CD45RAhigh/CD27high T cells.

The chain uses TRBV29-1 and TRBJ1-5; no D gene is confidently identified. The source of this sequence is a man at least 80 years old in good health. Sequenced: blood. The encoded CDR3 is CSVGDNQPQHF. At the DNA level, the sequence is TGCAGCGTTGGCGACAATCAGCCCCAGCATTTT.